The 24 T cell receptor beta chains below all came from one sample that was sequenced in a study of blood T cell repertoires in COVID-19. TCRdb's table, derived via immunoSEQ multiplex PCR, lists solely in-frame clones and lacks some. The table shows tens of thousands of clones, with approximately 74% occurring only once. Sample: peripheral blood. All receptors derive from a man in his 70s with COVID-19, enrolled during active disease.

In this sample, this clone turned up once. J is TRBJ2-1 and V is TRBV18, with 13 nucleotides matching TRBD2. Trimming removed 3 bases from V and 6 bases from J; junction bases left unmatched: 2. The CDR3 loop spans 15 amino acids. Germline CDR1 and CDR2: KGHSH and LQKENI. CDR3 DNA: TGTGCCAGCTCACCGGGACTAGCGGGAACCAATGAGCAGTTCTTC. This sequence encodes CASSPGLAGTNEQFF.

The chain has TRBV19 and TRBJ2-7; D remains ambiguous. The CDR3 spans 13 residues. The V gene's germline CDR1 is LNHDA and CDR2 SQIVND (reference sequence). The V end lost 6 bases, the J end lost 0 bases, and 9 bases lay between the germline ends. DNA for the CDR3: TGTGCCAGTAGCGATTTACTCTCCTACGAGCAGTACTTC. As protein: CASSDLLSYEQYF. Filled out from reference TRBV19 and TRBJ2-7, the complete variable domain reads DGGITQSPKYLFRKEGQNVTLSCEQNLNHDAMYWYRQDPGQGLRLIYYSQIVNDFQKGDIAEGYSVSREKKESFPLTVTSAQKNPTAFYLCASSDLLSYEQYFGPGTRLTVT.

This clone was seen once. J is TRBJ1-2 and V is TRBV6-5, with D tentatively TRBD1 (5 bases). CDR3 length equals 12 residues. V gave up 6 bases and J gave up 4 bases, with 9 bases separating them. The germline V gene encodes CDR1 MNHEY and CDR2 SVGAGI. The CDR3 region has the DNA TGTGCCAGCAGCCCGACAGTCTATGGCTACACCTTC. Protein product: CASSPTVYGYTF.

In its sample, this clone was seen many times. This chain uses TRBV10-3 with TRBJ2-2; a weak D match, TRBD2 (5 bases). V was trimmed by 2 bases and J by 7 bases, leaving 14 bases between them. Germline V gene data show CDR1 as ENHRY and CDR2 as SYGVKD. The CDR3 is 15 residues long. The CDR3 region is CAISETDTSIGELFF. CDR3 coding DNA: TGTGCCATCAGTGAGACAGATACTAGTATCGGGGAGCTGTTTTTT.

This chain connects TRBV5-1 to TRBJ2-5; D gene ambiguous. The CDR3 is made up of 13 amino acids. V lost 6 bases to trimming and J lost 2 bases, with 11 bases between them. The germline V gene has CDR1 SGHRS and CDR2 YFSETQ. In nucleotides, the CDR3 is TGCGCCAGCAAATATACTGATCAAGAGACCCAGTACTTC. Amino acids: CASKYTDQETQYF.

The genes are TRBV30 and TRBJ2-2, with a weak D call TRBD1 (6 bases). V was clipped by 8 bases and J by 0 bases, with 10 bases between them. The CDR3 contains 13 residues. Germline V gene data show CDR1 as GTSNPN and CDR2 as SVGIG (reference sequence). The CDR3 reads CAGRTANTGELFF. The CDR3 bases are TGTGCCGGTCGGACAGCGAACACCGGGGAGCTGTTTTTT.

The chain recombines TRBV14 with TRBJ1-6, with D maybe TRBD1 (6 bases). V lost 5 bases and J lost 9, with 17 bases in between. Germline-derived CDR1 and CDR2 are SGHDN and FVKESK. This CDR3 spans 15 amino acids. The chain's CDR3 is CASSSWTEDLSPLHF. CDR3 nucleotides: TGTGCCAGCAGCAGCTGGACAGAAGACCTTTCACCCCTCCACTTT.

The chain uses TRBV28 and TRBJ2-5, with 9 bases identical to TRBD2. Germline V lookup: CDR1 MDHEN, CDR2 SYDVKM. V trimming: 4 bases; J trimming: 5 bases; junction bases outside the gene matches: 8. There are 15 residues in the CDR3. The CDR3 bases are TGTGCCAGCAGTTCTATAGCGGGAGCAGGGGAGACCCAGTACTTC. Its protein is CASSSIAGAGETQYF.

This rearrangement joins TRBV19 to TRBJ2-1; 13 bases map to TRBD2. Germline CDR1 and CDR2: LNHDA and SQIVND (reference sequence). V was pared by 5 bases and J by 8 bases, with 9 bases of the junction left unmatched. The CDR3 totals 16 residues. Here the CDR3 DNA reads TGTGCCAGTAGTGACTGGACTAGCGGGAGCTTCTATGAGCAGTTCTTC. Translated, it gives CASSDWTSGSFYEQFF.

This rearrangement joins TRBV23-1 to TRBJ2-1; 13 bases agree with TRBD2. TRBV23-1 is classed as an ORF, of uncertain function. The CDR3 spans 19 residues. V shed 6 bases, J shed 7 bases, and the junction held 18 bases outside the gene matches. CDR3 DNA sequence: TGCGCCAGCAGACAGGGGAGGACTAGCGGGAGAGTAGATAGTAATGAGCAGTTCTTC. This encodes CASRQGRTSGRVDSNEQFF.

V gene TRBV5-4 combines with J gene TRBJ2-7, with 9 positions matching TRBD2. V dropped 3 bases and J dropped 2; count of bases not matched to a gene: 6. This CDR3 contains 15 residues. Germline V gene lookup returns CDR1 SGHNT and CDR2 YYREEE (reference sequence). DNA of the CDR3: TGTGCCAGCAGCTCGAGGACTAGCGCCACCTACGAGCAGTACTTC. Amino acids: CASSSRTSATYEQYF.

The chain is built from TRBV10-3 and TRBJ2-1, with 8 bases that match TRBD2. Germline V gene lookup returns CDR1 ENHRY and CDR2 SYGVKD. V lost 7 bases and J lost 9; bases outside the gene matches: 8. The CDR3 covers 13 residues. CDR3 bases: TGTGCCATCACCAGCGGGAGTCAGGGTGAGCAGTTCTTC. It codes for CAITSGSQGEQFF.

This rearrangement joins TRBV9 to TRBJ2-1, with 7 bases fitting TRBD2. The CDR3 runs to 16 residues. CDR1 SGDLS and CDR2 YYNGEE come from the germline V gene. The V and J ends lost 0 bases and 10 bases, in that order; junction bases with no gene match: 13. This CDR3 is CASSVGMGEGLREQFF. The CDR3 bases are TGTGCCAGCAGCGTAGGTATGGGGGAGGGCCTCCGAGAGCAGTTCTTC.

In this sample, this clone turned up once. CDR3 in DNA: TGCGCCAGCAGCCTGGGACAGGGAAGAGCTGAAGCTTTCTTT. Protein product: CASSLGQGRAEAFF. The chain couples TRBV4-3 to TRBJ1-1; 9 bases match TRBD1. Germline loops: CDR1 LGHNA, CDR2 YSLEER. V trimming: 4 bases; J trimming: 6 bases; junction bases outside the gene matches: 6. CDR3 length: 14 amino acids.

The rearrangement joins TRBV6-5 to TRBJ2-7; 14 nucleotides align to TRBD2. Trimming cost V 7 bases and J 8 bases; bases outside gene matches: 7. The CDR3 sequence is 14 residues long. The germline V gene has CDR1 MNHEY and CDR2 SVGAGI. CDR3 bases: TGTGCCAGCAAGGAGACTAGCGGGAGGGAGCAGCAGTACTTC. Residues: CASKETSGREQQYF.

The chain is built from TRBV23-1 and TRBJ2-7; 9 nucleotides match TRBD1. TRBV23-1 carries the ORF label, with uncertain function. This CDR3 is built from 20 residues. With 1 base clipped from V and 9 bases from J, the junction kept 25 bases outside the gene matches. CDR3 nucleotides: TGCGCCAGCAGTCAATGGGACCCCGGGGACAGGGTTACCCCCTTCCTGGGGCAGTACTTC. This translates into CASSQWDPGDRVTPFLGQYF.

This chain links TRBV29-1 with TRBJ1-1, with a possible D match to TRBD1 (6 bases). This CDR3 has 13 residues. Germline V gene sequence: CDR1 SQVTM, CDR2 ANQGSEA. The V end lost 6 bases, the J end lost 1 base, and 12 bases lay between the germline ends. The CDR3 is CSVPRDTNTEAFF. The CDR3 bases are TGCAGCGTGCCCCGGGACACGAACACTGAAGCTTTCTTT.

On this clone: Other DNA variants within this sample encode the same CDR3. The chain uses TRBV5-1 and TRBJ1-6, with a weak D call TRBD1 (6 bases). This CDR3 comprises 14 residues. The V and J ends lost 0 bases and 7 bases respectively, with 8 bases between them. Germline V gene data show CDR1 as SGHRS and CDR2 as YFSETQ. The DNA for the CDR3 is TGCGCCAGCAGCTTGGGCAGGGGCAATTCACCCCTCCACTTT. Its translation is CASSLGRGNSPLHF.

This clone has only a few counts. The V and J genes are TRBV11-2 and TRBJ2-4; maybe TRBD1 (5 bases). Germline V gene sequence: CDR1 SGHAT, CDR2 FQNNGV. The V end was cut by 0 bases, the J end by 3 bases, with 9 bases between. The CDR3 loop spans 15 amino acids. Here the CDR3 reads CASSLDVTGKNIQYF. The CDR3 DNA sequence: TGTGCCAGCAGCTTAGATGTCACAGGCAAAAACATTCAGTACTTC.

In its sample, this clone was seen a few times. V and J are TRBV27 and TRBJ1-2, with unresolved D. The CDR3 has 13 amino acids. V was cut by 3 bases and J by 3 bases, with 8 bases left in between. Germline CDR1 and CDR2: MNHEY and SMNVEV (reference sequence). The CDR3 DNA sequence: TGTGCCAGCAGTTTCAAGGCGGACTATGGCTACACCTTC. Amino acids: CASSFKADYGYTF.

This clone was seen more than once but under ten times. The chain uses TRBV19 and TRBJ2-1; the match to TRBD2 covers 9 bases. The CDR3 is made up of 15 amino acids. Unmatched junction bases numbered 3, after V lost 3 bases and J lost 3 bases. Germline-derived CDR1 and CDR2 are LNHDA and SQIVND (reference sequence). The CDR3 loop is CASSILREGYNEQFF. The CDR3 DNA sequence: TGTGCCAGTAGTATCTTGCGGGAGGGCTACAATGAGCAGTTCTTC.

The chain recombines TRBV19 with TRBJ2-3, with 7 bases fitting TRBD1. The CDR3 extends over 14 amino acids. V dropped 4 bases and J dropped 4; count of bases not matched to a gene: 5. CDR1 is LNHDA, CDR2 SQIVND, per germline (reference sequence). CDR3 sequence: CASSTRQGPDTQYF. Here the CDR3 DNA reads TGTGCCAGTAGTACTCGACAGGGACCAGATACGCAGTATTTT. Together with reference TRBV19 and TRBJ2-3, the CDR3 gives the full variable domain: DGGITQSPKYLFRKEGQNVTLSCEQNLNHDAMYWYRQDPGQGLRLIYYSQIVNDFQKGDIAEGYSVSREKKESFPLTVTSAQKNPTAFYLCASSTRQGPDTQYFGPGTRLTVL.

The chain couples TRBV4-1 to TRBJ1-3; 7 bases agree with TRBD1. V was clipped by 0 bases and J by 0 bases; unmatched bases: 5. Germline lookup yields CDR1 MGHRA and CDR2 YSYEKL. The CDR3 has 17 amino acids. The CDR3 here is CASSQERTGFSGNTIYF. CDR3 nucleotides: TGCGCCAGCAGCCAAGAGAGGACAGGATTCTCTGGAAACACCATATATTTT.

The chain employs TRBV5-1 and TRBJ2-5; possibly TRBD1 for D (5 bases). V gave up 4 bases and J gave up 1 base, with 23 bases separating them. Per germline, CDR1 SGHRS and CDR2 YFSETQ. This CDR3 spans 18 amino acids. The DNA of the CDR3 is TGCGCCAGCAGCCATAGGGGCTGGGTTACAGTCCCCCAAGAGACCCAGTACTTC. Translation: CASSHRGWVTVPQETQYF.